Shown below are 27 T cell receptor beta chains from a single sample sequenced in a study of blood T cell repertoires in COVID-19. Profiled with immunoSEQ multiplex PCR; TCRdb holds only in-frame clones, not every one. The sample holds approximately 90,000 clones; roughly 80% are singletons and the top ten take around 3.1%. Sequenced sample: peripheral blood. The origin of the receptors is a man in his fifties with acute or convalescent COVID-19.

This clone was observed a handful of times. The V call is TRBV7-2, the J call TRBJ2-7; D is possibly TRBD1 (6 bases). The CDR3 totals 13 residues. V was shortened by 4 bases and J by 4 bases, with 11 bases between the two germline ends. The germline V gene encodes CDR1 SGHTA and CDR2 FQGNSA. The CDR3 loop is CASSSQRGYEQYF. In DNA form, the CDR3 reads TGTGCCAGCAGCTCCCAAAGGGGGTACGAGCAGTACTTC.

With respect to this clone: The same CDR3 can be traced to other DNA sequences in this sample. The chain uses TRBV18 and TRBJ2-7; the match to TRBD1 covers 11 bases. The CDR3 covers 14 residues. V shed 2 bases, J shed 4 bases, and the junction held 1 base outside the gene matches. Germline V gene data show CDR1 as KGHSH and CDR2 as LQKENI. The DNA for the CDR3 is TGTGCCAGCTCACCAGGGACAGGGGGTTACGAGCAGTACTTC. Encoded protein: CASSPGTGGYEQYF.

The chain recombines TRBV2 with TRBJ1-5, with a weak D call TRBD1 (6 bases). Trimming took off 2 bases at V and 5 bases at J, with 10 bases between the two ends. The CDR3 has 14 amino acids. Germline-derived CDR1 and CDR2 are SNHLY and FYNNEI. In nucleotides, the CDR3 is TGTGCCAGCAGTGAAAGGGACACCTATCAGCCCCAGCATTTT. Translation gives CASSERDTYQPQHF.

The chain's CDR3 is CASRPPGLAGLIEFF. The CDR3 DNA reads TGTGCCAGCAGACCTCCGGGACTAGCGGGACTTATTGAGTTCTTC. This chain connects TRBV2 to TRBJ2-1; 13 bases fit TRBD2. The CDR3 totals 15 residues. J was trimmed by 14 bases and V by 6 bases; bases with no gene match: 13. Germline lookup yields CDR1 SNHLY and CDR2 FYNNEI.

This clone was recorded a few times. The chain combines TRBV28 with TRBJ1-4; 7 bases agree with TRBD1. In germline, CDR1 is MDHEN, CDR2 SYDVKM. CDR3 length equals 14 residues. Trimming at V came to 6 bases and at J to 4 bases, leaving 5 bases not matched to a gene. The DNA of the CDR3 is TGTGCCAGCAGCCGGGGACAGCTTAATGAAAAACTGTTTTTT. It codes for CASSRGQLNEKLFF.

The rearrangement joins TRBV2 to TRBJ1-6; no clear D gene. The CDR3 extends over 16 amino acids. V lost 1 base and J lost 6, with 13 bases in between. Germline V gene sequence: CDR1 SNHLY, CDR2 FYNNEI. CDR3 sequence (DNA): TGTGCCAGCAGTGAAGAAGGCGAGGGTGGTAATTCACCCCTCCACTTT. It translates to CASSEEGEGGNSPLHF.

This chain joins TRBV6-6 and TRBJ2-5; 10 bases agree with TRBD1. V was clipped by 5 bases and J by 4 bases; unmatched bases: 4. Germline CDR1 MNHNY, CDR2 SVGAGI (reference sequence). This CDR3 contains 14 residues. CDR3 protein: CASSRQGAGETQYF. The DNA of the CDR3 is TGTGCCAGCAGTCGACAGGGGGCAGGAGAGACCCAGTACTTC.

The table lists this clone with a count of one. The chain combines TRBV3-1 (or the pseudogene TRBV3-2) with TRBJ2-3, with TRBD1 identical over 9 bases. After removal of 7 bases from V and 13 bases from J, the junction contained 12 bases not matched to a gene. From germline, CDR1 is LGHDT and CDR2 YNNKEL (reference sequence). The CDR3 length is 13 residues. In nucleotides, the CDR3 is TGTGCCAGCACCAAAGAGGGGACAGGGAAAAAGTATTTT. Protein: CASTKEGTGKKYF.

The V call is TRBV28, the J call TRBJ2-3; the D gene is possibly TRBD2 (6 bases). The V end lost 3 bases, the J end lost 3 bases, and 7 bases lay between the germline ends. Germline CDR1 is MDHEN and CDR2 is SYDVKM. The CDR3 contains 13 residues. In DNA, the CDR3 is TGTGCCAGCAGTTTCCGGGGGACAGATACGCAGTATTTT. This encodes CASSFRGTDTQYF.

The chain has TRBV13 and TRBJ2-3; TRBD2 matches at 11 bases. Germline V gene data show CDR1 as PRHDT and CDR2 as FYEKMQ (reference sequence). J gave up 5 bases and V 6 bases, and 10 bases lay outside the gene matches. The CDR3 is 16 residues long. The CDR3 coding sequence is TGTGCCAGCAGATCGACTAGCGGGACCAAGTTAGATACGCAGTATTTT. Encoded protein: CASRSTSGTKLDTQYF.

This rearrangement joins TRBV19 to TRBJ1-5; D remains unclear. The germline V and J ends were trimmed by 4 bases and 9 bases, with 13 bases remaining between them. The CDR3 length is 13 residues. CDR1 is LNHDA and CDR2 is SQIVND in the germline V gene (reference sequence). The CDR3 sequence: CASSKYTEGPQHF. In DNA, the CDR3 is TGTGCCAGTAGTAAGTACACGGAGGGGCCCCAGCATTTT.

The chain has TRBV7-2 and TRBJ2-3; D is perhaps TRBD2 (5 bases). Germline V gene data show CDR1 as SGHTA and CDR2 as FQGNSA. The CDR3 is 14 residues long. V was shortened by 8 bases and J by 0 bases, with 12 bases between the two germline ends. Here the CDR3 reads CASGGLSSTDTQYF. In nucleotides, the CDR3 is TGTGCCAGCGGCGGACTCAGCAGCACAGATACGCAGTATTTT.

This CDR3 reads CASSARQGQLNTEAFF. Written as DNA, the CDR3 is TGTGCCAGCTCAGCCAGGCAGGGACAGCTGAACACTGAAGCTTTCTTT. The chain employs TRBV18 and TRBJ1-1; 7 nucleotides line up with TRBD1. The CDR3 contains 16 residues. Germline V gene sequence: CDR1 KGHSH, CDR2 LQKENI. Trimming cost V 5 bases and J 0 bases; bases outside gene matches: 9.

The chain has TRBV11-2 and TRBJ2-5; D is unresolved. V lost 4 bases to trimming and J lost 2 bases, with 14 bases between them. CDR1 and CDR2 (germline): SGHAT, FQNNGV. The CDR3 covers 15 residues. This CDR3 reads CASSSNWQAQETQYF. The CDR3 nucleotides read TGTGCCAGCAGCTCAAATTGGCAGGCTCAAGAGACCCAGTACTTC.

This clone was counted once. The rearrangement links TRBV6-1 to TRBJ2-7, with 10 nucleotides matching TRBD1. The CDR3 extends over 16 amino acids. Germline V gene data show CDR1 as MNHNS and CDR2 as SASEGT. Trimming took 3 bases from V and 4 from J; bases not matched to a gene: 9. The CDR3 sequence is CASSDVMGQGTYEQYF. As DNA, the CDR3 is TGTGCCAGCAGTGACGTTATGGGACAGGGGACTTACGAGCAGTACTTC.

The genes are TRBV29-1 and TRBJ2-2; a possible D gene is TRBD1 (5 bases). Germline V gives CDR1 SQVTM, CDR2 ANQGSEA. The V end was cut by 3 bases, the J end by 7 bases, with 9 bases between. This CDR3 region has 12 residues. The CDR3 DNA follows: TGCAGCGTTGACCCAGGGTTCGGGGAGCTGTTTTTT. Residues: CSVDPGFGELFF.

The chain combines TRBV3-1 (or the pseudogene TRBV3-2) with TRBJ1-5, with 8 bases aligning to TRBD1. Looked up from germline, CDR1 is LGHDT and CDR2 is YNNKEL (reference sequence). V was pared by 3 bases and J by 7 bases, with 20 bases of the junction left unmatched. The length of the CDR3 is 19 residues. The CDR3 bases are TGTGCCAGCAGCCAGACCTTTCCCTCCGGACAGGGAACATGCCAGCCCCAGCATTTT. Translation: CASSQTFPSGQGTCQPQHF.

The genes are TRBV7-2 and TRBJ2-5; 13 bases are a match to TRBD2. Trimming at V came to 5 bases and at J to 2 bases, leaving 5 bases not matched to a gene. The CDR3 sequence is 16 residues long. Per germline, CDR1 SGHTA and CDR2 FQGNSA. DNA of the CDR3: TGTGCCAGCAGCCTCGGACTAGCGGGGGAACAAGAGACCCAGTACTTC. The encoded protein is CASSLGLAGEQETQYF.

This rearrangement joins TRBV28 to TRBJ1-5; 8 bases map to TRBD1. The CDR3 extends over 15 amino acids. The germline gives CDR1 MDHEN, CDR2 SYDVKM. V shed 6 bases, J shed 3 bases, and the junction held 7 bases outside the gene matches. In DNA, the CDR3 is TGTGCCAGCAGAGGCGACAGGGGCACCAATCAGCCCCAGCATTTT. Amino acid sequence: CASRGDRGTNQPQHF.

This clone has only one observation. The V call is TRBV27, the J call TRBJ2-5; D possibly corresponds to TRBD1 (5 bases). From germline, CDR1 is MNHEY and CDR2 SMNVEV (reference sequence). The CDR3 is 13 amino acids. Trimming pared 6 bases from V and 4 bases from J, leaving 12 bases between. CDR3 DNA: TGTGCCAGCAGGTCGACAGAAGGAGAGACCCAGTACTTC. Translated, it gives CASRSTEGETQYF.

The CDR3, as DNA: TGTGCCAGCAGGACAGGGGGCCTTGAGACCCAGTACTTC. The encoded protein is CASRTGGLETQYF. The V call is TRBV28, the J call TRBJ2-5; 10 positions agree with TRBD1. The CDR3 is made up of 13 amino acids. Germline values: CDR1 MDHEN, CDR2 SYDVKM. V lost 6 bases and J lost 5; bases outside the gene matches: 3.

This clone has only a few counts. The CDR3 DNA reads as TGTGCCAGCTCAGGGCTGGGGGGAACTGGAAACACCATATATTTT. Protein sequence: CASSGLGGTGNTIYF. The V call is TRBV18, the J call TRBJ1-3, with a weak D call TRBD1 (5 bases). Trimming stripped 5 bases from V and 2 bases from J, with 13 bases between. This CDR3 is built from 15 residues. Germline V CDR1 and CDR2: KGHSH, LQKENI.

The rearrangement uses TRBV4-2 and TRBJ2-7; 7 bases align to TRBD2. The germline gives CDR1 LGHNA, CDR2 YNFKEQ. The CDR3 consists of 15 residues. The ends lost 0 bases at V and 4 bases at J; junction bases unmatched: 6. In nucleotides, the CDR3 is TGTGCCAGCAGCCAAGATACCAGCGGGGCTTACGAGCAGTACTTC. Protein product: CASSQDTSGAYEQYF.

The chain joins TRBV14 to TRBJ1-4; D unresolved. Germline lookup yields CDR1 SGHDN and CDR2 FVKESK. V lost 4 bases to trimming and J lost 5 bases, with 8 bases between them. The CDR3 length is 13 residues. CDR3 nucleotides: TGTGCCAGCAGCCGGGCCCTAAATGAAAAACTGTTTTTT. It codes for CASSRALNEKLFF.

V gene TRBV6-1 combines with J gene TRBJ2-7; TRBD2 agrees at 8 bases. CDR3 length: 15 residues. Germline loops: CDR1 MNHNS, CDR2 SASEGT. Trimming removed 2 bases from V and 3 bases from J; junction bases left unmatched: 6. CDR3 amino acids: CASSELAGGNYEQYF. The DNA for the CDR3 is TGTGCCAGCAGTGAATTGGCGGGAGGAAACTACGAGCAGTACTTC.

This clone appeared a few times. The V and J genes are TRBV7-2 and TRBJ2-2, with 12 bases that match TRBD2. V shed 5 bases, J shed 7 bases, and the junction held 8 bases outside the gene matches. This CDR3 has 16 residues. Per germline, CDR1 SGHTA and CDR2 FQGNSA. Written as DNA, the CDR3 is TGTGCCAGCAGCCCGAGACTAGCGGGGGAACACGGGGAGCTGTTTTTT. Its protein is CASSPRLAGEHGELFF.

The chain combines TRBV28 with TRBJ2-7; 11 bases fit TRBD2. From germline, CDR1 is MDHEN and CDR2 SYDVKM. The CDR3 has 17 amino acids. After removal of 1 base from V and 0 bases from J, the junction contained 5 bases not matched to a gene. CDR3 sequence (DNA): TGTGCCAGCAGTTTATATACTAGCGGGAGCCTCTCCTACGAGCAGTACTTC. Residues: CASSLYTSGSLSYEQYF.